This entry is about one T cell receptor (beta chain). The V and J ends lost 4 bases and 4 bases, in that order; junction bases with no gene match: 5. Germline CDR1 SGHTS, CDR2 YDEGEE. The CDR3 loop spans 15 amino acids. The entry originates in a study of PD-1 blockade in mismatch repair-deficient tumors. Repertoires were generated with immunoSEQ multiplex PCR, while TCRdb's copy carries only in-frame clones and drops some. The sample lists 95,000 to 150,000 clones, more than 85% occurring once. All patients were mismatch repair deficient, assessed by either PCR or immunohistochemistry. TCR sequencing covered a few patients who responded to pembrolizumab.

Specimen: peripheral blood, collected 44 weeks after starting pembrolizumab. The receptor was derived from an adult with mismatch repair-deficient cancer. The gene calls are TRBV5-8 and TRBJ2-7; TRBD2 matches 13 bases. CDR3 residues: CASSARTSGSYEQYF. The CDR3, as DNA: TGTGCCAGCAGCGCCCGGACTAGCGGGAGTTACGAGCAGTACTTC.